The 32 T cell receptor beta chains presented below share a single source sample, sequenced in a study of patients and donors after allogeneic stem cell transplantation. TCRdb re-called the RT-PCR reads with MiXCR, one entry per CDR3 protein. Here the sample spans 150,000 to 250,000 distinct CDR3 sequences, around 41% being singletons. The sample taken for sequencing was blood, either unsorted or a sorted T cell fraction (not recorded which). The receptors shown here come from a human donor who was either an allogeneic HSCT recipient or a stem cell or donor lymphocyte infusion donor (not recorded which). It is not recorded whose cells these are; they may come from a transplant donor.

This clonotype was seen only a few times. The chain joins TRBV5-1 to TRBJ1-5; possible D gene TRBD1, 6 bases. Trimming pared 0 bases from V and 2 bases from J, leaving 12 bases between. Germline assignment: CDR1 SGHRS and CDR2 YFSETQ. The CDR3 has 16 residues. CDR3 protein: CASSLEGGSGNQPQHF. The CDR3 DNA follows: TGCGCCAGCAGCTTGGAGGGGGGGAGCGGCAATCAGCCCCAGCATTTT.

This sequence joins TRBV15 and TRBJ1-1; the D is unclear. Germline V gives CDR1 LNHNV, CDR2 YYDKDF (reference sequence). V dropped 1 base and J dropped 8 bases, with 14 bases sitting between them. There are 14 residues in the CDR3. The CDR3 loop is CATSRGDRAEEAFF. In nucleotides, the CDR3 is TGTGCCACCAGCAGAGGGGATCGGGCGGAAGAAGCTTTCTTT.

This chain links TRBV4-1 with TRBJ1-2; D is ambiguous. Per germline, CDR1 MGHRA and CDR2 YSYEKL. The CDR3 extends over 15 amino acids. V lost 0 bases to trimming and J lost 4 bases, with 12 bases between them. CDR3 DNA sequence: TGCGCCAGCAGCCAAGAGTCCGCCAACCTCTATGGCTACACCTTC. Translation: CASSQESANLYGYTF.

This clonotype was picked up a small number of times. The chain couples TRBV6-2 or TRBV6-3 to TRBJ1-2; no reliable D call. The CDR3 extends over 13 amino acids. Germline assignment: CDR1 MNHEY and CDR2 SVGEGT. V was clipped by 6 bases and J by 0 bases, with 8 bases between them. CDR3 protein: CASSLVSNYGYTF. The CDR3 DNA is TGTGCCAGCAGCTTGGTTTCTAACTATGGCTACACCTTC.

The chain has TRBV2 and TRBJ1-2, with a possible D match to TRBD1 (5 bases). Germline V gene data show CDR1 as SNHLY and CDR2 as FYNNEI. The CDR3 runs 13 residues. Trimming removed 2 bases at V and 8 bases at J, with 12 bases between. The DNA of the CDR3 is TGTGCCAGCAGTGAATGGGGGGTCAGCGGCTACACCTTC. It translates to CASSEWGVSGYTF.

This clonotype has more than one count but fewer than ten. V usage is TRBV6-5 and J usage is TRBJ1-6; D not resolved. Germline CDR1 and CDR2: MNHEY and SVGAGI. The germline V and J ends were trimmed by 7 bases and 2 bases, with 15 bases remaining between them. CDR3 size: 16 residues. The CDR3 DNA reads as TGTGCCAGCACCGTGGGCACGGGAACCTATAATTCACCCCTCCACTTT. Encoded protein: CASTVGTGTYNSPLHF.

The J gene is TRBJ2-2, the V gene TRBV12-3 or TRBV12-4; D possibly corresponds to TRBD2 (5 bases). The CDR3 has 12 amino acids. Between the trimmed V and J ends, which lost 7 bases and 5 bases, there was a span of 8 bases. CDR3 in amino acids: CASTSGTGELFF. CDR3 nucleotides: TGTGCCAGCACCTCGGGGACCGGGGAGCTGTTTTTT.

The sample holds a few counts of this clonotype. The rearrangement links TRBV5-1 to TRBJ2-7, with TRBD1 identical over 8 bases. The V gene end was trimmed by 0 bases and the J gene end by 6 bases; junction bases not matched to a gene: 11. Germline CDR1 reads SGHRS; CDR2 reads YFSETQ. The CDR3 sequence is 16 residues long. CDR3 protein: CASSLAPTGALSEQYF. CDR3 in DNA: TGCGCCAGCAGCTTGGCCCCGACAGGGGCGCTAAGCGAGCAGTACTTC.

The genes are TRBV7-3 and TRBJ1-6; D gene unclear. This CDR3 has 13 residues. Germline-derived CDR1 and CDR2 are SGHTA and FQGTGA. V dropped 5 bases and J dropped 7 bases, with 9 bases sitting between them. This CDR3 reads CASSTLENSPLHF. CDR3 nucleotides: TGTGCCAGCAGCACGCTTGAGAATTCACCCCTCCACTTT.

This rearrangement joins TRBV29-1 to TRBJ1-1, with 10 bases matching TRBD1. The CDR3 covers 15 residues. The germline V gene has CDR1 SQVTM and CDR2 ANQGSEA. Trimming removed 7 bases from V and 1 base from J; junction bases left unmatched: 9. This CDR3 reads CSAIWTGGKNTEAFF. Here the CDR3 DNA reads TGCAGCGCTATATGGACAGGGGGGAAGAACACTGAAGCTTTCTTT.

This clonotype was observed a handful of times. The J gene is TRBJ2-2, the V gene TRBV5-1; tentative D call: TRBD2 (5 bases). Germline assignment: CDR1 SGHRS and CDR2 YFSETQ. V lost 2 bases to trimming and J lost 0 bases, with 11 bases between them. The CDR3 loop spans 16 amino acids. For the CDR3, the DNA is TGCGCCAGCAGCTTAACGGGATACCCGAACACCGGGGAGCTGTTTTTT. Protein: CASSLTGYPNTGELFF.

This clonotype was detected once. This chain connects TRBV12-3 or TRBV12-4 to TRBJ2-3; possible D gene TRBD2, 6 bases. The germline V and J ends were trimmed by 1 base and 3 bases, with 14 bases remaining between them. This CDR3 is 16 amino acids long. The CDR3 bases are TGTGCCAGCAGTTTAGGGTCGGGAGCGTCGACAGATACGCAGTATTTT. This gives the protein CASSLGSGASTDTQYF.

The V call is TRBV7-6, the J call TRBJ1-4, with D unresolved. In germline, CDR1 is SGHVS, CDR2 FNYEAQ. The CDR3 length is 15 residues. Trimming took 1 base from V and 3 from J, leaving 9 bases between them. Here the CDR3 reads CASSLGQAANEKLFF. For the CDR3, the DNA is TGTGCCAGCAGCTTAGGGCAGGCCGCTAATGAAAAACTGTTTTTT.

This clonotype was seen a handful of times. The DNA of the CDR3 is TGTGCCAGCAGCGGATTGGGACAATTTGCCACTGAGGAAGCTTTCTTT. Amino acids: CASSGLGQFATEEAFF. The genes are TRBV9 and TRBJ1-1; possible D gene TRBD1, 6 bases. The germline V gene encodes CDR1 SGDLS and CDR2 YYNGEE. V dropped 3 bases and J dropped 8 bases, with 23 bases sitting between them. The CDR3 loop spans 16 amino acids. Variable domain in full (rest from reference TRBV9 and TRBJ1-1): DSGVTQTPKHLITATGQRVTLRCSPRSGDLSVYWYQQSLDQGLQFLIQYYNGEERAKGNILERFSAQQFPDLHSELNLSSLELGDSALYFCASSGLGQFATEEAFFGQGTRLTVV.

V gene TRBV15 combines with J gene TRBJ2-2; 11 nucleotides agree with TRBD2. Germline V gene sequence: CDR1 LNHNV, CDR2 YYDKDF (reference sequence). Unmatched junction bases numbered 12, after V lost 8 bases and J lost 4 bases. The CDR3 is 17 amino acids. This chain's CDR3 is CATYGRLAGRLTGELFF. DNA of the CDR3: TGTGCCACCTATGGAAGACTAGCGGGGAGGCTCACCGGGGAGCTGTTTTTT.

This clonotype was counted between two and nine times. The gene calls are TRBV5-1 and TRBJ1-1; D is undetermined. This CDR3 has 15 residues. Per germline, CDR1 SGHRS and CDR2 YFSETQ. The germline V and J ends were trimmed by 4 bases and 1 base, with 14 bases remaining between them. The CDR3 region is CASSLAGVGNTEAFF. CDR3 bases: TGCGCCAGCAGCCTCGCTGGGGTAGGGAACACTGAAGCTTTCTTT. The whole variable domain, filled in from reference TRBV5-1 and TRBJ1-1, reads KAGVTQTPRYLIKTRGQQVTLSCSPISGHRSVSWYQQTPGQGLQFLFEYFSETQRNKGNFPGRFSGRQFSNSRSEMNVSTLELGDSALYLCASSLAGVGNTEAFFGQGTRLTVV.

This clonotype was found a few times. CDR3 residues: CASSLGDSRTEAFF. The CDR3, as DNA: TGCGCCAGCAGCTTGGGGGACAGTAGAACTGAAGCTTTCTTT. The genes are TRBV5-1 and TRBJ1-1; 7 bases align to TRBD1. Losses at the gene ends were 0 bases for V and 5 bases for J; bases not matched to a gene: 4. The V gene's germline CDR1 is SGHRS and CDR2 YFSETQ. CDR3 length equals 14 residues.

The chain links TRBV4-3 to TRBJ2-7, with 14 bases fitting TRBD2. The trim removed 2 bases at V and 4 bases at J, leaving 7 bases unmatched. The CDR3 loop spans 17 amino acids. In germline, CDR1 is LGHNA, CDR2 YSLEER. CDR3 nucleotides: TGCGCCAGCAGCCAACTTGGGACTAGCGGGAGTATATACGAGCAGTACTTC. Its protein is CASSQLGTSGSIYEQYF.

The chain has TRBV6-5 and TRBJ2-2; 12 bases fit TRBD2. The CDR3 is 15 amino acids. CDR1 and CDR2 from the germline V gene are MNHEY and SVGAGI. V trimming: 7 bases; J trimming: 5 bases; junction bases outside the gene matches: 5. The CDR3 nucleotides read TGTGCCAGCACCCCAGGACTAGCGGGGACCGGGGAGCTGTTTTTT. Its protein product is CASTPGLAGTGELFF.

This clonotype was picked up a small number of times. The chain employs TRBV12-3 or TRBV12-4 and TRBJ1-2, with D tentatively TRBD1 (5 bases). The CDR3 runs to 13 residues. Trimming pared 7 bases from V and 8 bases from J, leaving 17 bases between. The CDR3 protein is CASTTILRDGYTF. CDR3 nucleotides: TGTGCCAGCACGACGATCCTCAGGGACGGCTACACCTTC.

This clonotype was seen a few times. The CDR3 protein is CASSPDHSDNQPQHF. The CDR3 coding sequence is TGTGCCAGCAGTCCCGACCACTCGGATAATCAGCCCCAGCATTTT. This chain links TRBV6-4 with TRBJ1-5, with D uncertain. Trimming took off 5 bases at V and 4 bases at J, with 15 bases between the two ends. From germline, CDR1 is MRHNA and CDR2 SNTAGT. The length of the CDR3 is 15 residues.

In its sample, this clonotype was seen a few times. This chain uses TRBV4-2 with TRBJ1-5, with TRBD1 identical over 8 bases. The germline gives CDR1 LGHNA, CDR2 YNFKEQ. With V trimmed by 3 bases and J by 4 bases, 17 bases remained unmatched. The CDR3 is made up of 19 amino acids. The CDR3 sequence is CASSQDPTGAQLRNQPQHF. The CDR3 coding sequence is TGTGCCAGCAGCCAGGACCCGACAGGGGCGCAACTGCGGAATCAGCCCCAGCATTTT.

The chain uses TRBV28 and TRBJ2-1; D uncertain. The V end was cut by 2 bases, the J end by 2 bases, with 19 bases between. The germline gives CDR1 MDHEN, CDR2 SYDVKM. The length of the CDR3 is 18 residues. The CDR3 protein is CASSLQTSALGTYNEQFF. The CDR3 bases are TGTGCCAGCAGTTTACAAACCTCAGCCTTAGGAACCTACAATGAGCAGTTCTTC.

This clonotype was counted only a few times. CDR3 sequence: CASSLERDRIEPNYGYTF. CDR3 in DNA: TGTGCCAGCAGCTTAGAAAGGGACCGAATCGAACCTAACTATGGCTACACCTTC. This chain joins TRBV7-2 and TRBJ1-2, with a weak D call TRBD1 (5 bases). The CDR3 is 18 amino acids. CDR1 is SGHTA and CDR2 is FQGNSA in the germline V gene. The ends were cut back, 1 base at V and 0 bases at J, with 18 bases in the middle. The full variable domain, with the rest looked up from reference TRBV7-2 and TRBJ1-2, is GAGVSQSPSNKVTEKGKDVELRCDPISGHTALYWYRQSLGQGLEFLIYFQGNSAPDKSGLPSDRFSAERTGGSVSTLTIQRTQQEDSAVYLCASSLERDRIEPNYGYTFGSGTRLTVV.

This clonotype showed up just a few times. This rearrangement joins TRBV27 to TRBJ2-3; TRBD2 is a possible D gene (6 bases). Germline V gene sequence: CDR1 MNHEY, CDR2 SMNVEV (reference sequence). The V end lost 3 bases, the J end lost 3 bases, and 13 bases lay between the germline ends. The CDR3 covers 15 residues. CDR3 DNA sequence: TGTGCCAGCAGTTTGATGGGGGGTGGGACAGATACGCAGTATTTT. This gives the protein CASSLMGGGTDTQYF.

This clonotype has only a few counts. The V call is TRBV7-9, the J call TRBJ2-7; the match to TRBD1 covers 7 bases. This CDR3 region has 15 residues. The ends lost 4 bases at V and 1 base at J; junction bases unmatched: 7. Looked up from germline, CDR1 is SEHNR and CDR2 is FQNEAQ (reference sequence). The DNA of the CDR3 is TGTGCCAGCAGCTCTGGGACAGTTCCTTCCTACGAGCAGTACTTC. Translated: CASSSGTVPSYEQYF.

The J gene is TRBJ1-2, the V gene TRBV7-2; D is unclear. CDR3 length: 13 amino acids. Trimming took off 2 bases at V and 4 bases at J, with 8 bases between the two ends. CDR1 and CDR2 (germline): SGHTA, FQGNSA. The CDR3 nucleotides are TGTGCCAGCAGCTTAAAGGGTGGCTATGGCTACACCTTC. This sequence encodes CASSLKGGYGYTF.

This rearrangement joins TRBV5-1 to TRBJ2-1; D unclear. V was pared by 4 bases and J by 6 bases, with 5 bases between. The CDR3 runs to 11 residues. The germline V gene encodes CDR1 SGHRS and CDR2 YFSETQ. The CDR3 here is CASSGTNEQFF. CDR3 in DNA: TGCGCCAGCAGCGGCACCAATGAGCAGTTCTTC. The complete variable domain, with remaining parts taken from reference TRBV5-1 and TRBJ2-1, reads KAGVTQTPRYLIKTRGQQVTLSCSPISGHRSVSWYQQTPGQGLQFLFEYFSETQRNKGNFPGRFSGRQFSNSRSEMNVSTLELGDSALYLCASSGTNEQFFGPGTRLTVL.

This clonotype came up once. CDR3 nucleotide sequence: TGTGCCAGCAGCTTTCGGCCGAGACCCTTAGGGAATGAGCAGTTCTTC. Protein product: CASSFRPRPLGNEQFF. The chain links TRBV5-6 to TRBJ2-1; D unresolved. V was shortened by 2 bases and J by 7 bases, with 19 bases between the two germline ends. The CDR3 sequence is 16 residues long. Germline assignment: CDR1 SGHDT and CDR2 YYEEEE.

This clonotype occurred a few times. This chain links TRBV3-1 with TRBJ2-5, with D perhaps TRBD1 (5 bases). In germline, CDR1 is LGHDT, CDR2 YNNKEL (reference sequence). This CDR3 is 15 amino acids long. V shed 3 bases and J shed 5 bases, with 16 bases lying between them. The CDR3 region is CASSQGPMAGETQYF. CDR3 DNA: TGTGCCAGCAGCCAGGGTCCAATGGCAGGGGAGACCCAGTACTTC.

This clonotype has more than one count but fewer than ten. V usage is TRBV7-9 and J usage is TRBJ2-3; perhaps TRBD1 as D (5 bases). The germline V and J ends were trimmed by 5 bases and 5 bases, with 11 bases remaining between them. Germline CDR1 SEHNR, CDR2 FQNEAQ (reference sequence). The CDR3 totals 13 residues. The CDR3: CASSPKQEDTQYF. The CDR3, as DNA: TGTGCCAGCAGCCCTAAACAGGAAGATACGCAGTATTTT.

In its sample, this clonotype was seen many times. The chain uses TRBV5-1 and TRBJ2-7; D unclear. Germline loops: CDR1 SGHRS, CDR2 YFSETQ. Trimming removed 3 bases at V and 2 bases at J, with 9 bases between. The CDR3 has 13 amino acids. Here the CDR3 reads CASSSTEAYEQYF. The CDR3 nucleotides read TGCGCCAGCAGCTCAACAGAAGCCTACGAGCAGTACTTC.